Included here is one TCR beta chain sequence, with context. Clones were read by immunoSEQ multiplex PCR, and TCRdb kept only the in-frame ones, dropping some. This table holds 85,000 to 95,000 clones, approximately 89% found once. This entry is derived from a study of control samples from healthy donors and cancer patients. The germline V gene has CDR1 GTSNPN and CDR2 SVGIG (reference sequence). The V and J ends lost 5 bases and 4 bases, in that order; junction bases with no gene match: 4. This CDR3 contains 12 residues. This chain joins TRBV30 and TRBJ1-2; 7 bases agree with TRBD1. The sequence was collected from a young woman in good health. The sample comprised blood. CDR3 residues: CAWSSGGYGYTF. The CDR3 bases are TGTGCCTGGTCCTCAGGGGGCTATGGCTACACCTTC.